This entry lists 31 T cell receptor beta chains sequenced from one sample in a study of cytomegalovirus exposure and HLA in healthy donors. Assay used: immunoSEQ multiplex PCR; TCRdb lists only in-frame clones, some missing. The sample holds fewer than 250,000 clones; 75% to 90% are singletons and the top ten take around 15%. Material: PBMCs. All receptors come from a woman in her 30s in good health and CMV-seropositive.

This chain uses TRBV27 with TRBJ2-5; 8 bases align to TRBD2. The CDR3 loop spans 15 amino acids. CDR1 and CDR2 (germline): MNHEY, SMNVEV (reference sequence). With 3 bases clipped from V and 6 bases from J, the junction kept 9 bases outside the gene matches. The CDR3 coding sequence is TGTGCCAGCAGTTTCTCAGCGGGAGTAGAAAAGACCCAGTACTTC. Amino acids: CASSFSAGVEKTQYF.

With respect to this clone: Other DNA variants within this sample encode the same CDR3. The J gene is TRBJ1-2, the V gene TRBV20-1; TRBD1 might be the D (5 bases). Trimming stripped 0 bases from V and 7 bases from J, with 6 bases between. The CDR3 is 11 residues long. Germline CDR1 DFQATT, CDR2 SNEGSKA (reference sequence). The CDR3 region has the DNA TGCAGTGCTAGAGATGGGGCTGGCTACACCTTC. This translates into CSARDGAGYTF.

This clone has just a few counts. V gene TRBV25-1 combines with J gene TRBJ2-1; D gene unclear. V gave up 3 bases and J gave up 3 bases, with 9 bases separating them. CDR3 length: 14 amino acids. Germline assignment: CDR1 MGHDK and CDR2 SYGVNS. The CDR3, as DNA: TGTGCCAGCAGTGATCGCGTGAGCTACAATGAGCAGTTCTTC. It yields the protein CASSDRVSYNEQFF.

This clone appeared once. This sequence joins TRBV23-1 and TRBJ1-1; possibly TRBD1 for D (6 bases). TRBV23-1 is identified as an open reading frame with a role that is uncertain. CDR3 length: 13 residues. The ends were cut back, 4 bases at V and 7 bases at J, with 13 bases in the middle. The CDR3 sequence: CASSPETGGEAFF. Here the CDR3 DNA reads TGCGCCAGCAGTCCCGAGACAGGAGGTGAAGCTTTCTTT.

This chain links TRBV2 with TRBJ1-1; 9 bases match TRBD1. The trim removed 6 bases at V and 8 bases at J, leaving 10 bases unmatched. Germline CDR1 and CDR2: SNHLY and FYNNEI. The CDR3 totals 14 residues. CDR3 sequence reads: CASRGQGTSLEAFF. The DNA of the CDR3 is TGTGCCAGCAGGGGACAGGGTACGAGCCTGGAAGCTTTCTTT.

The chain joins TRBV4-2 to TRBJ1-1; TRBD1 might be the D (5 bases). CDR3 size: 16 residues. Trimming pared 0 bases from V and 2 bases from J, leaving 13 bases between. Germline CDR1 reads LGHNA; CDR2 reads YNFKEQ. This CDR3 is CASSQEVGPGNTEAFF. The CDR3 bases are TGTGCCAGCAGCCAAGAGGTGGGACCGGGAAACACTGAAGCTTTCTTT.

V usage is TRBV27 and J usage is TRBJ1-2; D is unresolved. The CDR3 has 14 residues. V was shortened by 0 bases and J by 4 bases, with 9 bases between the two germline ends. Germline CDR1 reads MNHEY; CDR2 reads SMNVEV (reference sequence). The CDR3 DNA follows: TGTGCCAGCAGTTTATCAAGAGCCCTCTATGGCTACACCTTC. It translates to CASSLSRALYGYTF.

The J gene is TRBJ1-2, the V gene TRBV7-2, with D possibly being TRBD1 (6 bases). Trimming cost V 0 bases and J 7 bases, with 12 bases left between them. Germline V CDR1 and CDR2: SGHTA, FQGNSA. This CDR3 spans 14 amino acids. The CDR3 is CASSLARGASGYTF. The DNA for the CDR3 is TGTGCCAGCAGCTTAGCGCGGGGGGCTAGTGGCTACACCTTC.

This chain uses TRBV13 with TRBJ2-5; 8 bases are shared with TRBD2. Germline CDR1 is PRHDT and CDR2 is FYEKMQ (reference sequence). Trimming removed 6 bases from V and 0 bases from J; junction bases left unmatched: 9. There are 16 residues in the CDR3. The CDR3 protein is CASSRGGSPNQETQYF. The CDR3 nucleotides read TGTGCCAGCAGTCGGGGGGGGTCCCCCAACCAAGAGACCCAGTACTTC.

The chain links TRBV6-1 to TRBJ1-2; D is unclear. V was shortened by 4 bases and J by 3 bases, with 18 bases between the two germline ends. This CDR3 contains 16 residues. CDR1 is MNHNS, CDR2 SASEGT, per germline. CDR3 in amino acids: CASSGPLLDEHYGYTF. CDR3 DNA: TGTGCCAGCAGTGGTCCGCTCTTAGACGAACACTATGGCTACACCTTC.

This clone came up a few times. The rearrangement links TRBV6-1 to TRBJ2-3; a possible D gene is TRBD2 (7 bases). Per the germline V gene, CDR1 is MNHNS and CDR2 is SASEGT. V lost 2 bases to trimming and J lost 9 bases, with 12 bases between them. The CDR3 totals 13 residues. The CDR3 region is CASSEYGGGTQYF. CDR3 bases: TGTGCCAGCAGTGAATACGGCGGGGGCACGCAGTATTTT.

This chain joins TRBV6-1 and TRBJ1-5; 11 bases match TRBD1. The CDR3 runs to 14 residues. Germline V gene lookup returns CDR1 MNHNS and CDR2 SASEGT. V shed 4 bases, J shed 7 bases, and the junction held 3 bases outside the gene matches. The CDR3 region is CASSGRTGGQPQHF. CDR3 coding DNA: TGTGCCAGCAGTGGTAGGACAGGGGGCCAGCCCCAGCATTTT.

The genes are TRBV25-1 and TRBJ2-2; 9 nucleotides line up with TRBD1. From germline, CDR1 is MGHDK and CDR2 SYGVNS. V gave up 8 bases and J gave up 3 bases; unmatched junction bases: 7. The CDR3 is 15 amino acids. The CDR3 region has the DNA TGTGCCAGCGGGACAGGGAGGGTTCACACCGGGGAGCTGTTTTTT. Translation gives CASGTGRVHTGELFF.

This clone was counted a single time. CDR3 region: CAISDGTRPYNEQFF. The CDR3 nucleotides read TGTGCCATCAGTGATGGTACCAGACCGTACAATGAGCAGTTCTTC. The rearrangement uses TRBV10-3 and TRBJ2-1, with D hard to call. V shed 3 bases and J shed 4 bases, with 13 bases lying between them. CDR1 is ENHRY and CDR2 is SYGVKD in the germline V gene. This CDR3 is 15 amino acids long.

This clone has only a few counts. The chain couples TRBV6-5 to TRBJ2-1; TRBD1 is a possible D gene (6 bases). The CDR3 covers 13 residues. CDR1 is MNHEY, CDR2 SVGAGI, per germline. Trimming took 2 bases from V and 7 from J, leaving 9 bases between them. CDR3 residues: CASSYADRNEQFF. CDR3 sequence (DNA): TGTGCCAGCAGTTACGCCGACAGGAATGAGCAGTTCTTC.

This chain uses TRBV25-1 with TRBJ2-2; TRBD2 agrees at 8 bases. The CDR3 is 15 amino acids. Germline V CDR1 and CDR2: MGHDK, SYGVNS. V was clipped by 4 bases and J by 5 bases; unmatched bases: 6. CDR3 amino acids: CASSVTSAETGELFF. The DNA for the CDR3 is TGTGCCAGCAGTGTGACTAGCGCGGAAACCGGGGAGCTGTTTTTT.

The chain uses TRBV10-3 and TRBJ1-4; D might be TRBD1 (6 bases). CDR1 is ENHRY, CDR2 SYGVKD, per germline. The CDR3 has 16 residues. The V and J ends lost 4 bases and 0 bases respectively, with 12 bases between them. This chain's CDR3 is CAISAGGVATNEKLFF. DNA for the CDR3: TGTGCCATCAGTGCCGGGGGCGTCGCAACTAATGAAAAACTGTTTTTT.

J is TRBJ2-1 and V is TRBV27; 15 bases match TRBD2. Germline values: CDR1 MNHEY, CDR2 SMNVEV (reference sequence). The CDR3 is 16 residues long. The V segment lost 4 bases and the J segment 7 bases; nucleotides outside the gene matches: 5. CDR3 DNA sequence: TGTGCCAGCAGTTCCGGACTAGCGGGAGGGTATAATGAGCAGTTCTTC. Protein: CASSSGLAGGYNEQFF.

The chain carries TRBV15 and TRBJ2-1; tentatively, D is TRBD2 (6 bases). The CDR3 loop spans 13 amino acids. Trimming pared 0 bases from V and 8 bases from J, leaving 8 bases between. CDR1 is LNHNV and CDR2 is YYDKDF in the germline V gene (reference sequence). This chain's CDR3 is CATSRDPGDEQFF. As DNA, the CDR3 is TGTGCCACCAGCAGAGATCCGGGGGATGAGCAGTTCTTC.

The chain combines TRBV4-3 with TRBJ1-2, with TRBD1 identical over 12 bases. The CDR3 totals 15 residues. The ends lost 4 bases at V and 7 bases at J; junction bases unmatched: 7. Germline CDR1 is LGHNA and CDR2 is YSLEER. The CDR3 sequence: CASSPYPGQGAGYTF. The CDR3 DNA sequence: TGCGCCAGCAGCCCTTACCCGGGACAGGGGGCTGGCTACACCTTC.

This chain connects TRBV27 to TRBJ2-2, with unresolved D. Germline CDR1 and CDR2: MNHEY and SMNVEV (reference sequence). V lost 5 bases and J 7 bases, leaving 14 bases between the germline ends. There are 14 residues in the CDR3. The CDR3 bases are TGTGCCAGCAGTCCCCAAATTATGGGCGGGGAGCTGTTTTTT. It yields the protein CASSPQIMGGELFF.

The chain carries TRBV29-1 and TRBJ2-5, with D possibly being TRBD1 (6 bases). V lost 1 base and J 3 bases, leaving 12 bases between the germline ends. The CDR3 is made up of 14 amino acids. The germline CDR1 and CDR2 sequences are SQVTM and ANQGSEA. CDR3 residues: CSVEGRGPEETQYF. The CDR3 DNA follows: TGCAGCGTTGAAGGCAGGGGACCCGAAGAGACCCAGTACTTC. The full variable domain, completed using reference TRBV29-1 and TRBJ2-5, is SAVISQKPSRDICQRGTSLTIQCQVDSQVTMMFWYRQQPGQSLTLIATANQGSEATYESGFVIDKFPISRPNLTFSTLTVSNMSPEDSSIYLCSVEGRGPEETQYFGPGTRLLVL.

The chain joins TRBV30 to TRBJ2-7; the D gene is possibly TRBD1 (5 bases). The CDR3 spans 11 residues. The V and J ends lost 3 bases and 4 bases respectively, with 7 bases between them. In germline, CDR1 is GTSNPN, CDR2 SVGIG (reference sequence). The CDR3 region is CAWRGAYEQYF. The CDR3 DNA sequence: TGTGCCTGGAGAGGGGCGTACGAGCAGTACTTC.

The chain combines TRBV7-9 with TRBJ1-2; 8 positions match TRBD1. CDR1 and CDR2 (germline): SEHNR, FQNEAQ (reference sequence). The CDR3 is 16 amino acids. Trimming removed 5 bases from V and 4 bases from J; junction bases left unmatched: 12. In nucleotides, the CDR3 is TGTGCCAGCAGCCAAGGGGGTCCCACAGGGGGCTATGGCTACACCTTC. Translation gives CASSQGGPTGGYGYTF.

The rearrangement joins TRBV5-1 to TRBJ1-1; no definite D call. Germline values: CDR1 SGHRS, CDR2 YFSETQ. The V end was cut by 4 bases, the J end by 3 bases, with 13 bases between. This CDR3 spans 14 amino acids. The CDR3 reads CASSREGGDTEAFF. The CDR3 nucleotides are TGCGCCAGCAGCCGAGAGGGCGGGGACACTGAAGCTTTCTTT.

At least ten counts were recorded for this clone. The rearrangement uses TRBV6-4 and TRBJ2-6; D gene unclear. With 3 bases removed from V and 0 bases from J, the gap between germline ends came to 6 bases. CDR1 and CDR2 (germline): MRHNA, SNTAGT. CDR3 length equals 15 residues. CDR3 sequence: CASSEGNSGANVLTF. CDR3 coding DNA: TGTGCCAGCAGTGAGGGCAACTCTGGGGCCAACGTCCTGACTTTC.

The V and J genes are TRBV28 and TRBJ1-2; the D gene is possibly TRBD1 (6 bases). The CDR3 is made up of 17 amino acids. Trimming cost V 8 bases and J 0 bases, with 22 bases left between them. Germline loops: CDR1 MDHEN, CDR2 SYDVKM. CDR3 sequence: CASYLYTGQGPNYGYTF. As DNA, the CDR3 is TGTGCCAGCTACTTATACACGGGGCAGGGGCCTAACTATGGCTACACCTTC.

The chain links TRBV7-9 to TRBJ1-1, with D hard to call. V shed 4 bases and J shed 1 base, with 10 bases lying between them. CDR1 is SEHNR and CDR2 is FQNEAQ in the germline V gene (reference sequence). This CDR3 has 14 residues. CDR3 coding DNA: TGTGCCAGCAGCTCCGCTTTAGAGAACACTGAAGCTTTCTTT. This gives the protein CASSSALENTEAFF.

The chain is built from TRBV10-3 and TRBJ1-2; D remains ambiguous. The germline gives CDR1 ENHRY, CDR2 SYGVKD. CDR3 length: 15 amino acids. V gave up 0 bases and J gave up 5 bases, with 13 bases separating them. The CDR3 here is CAISESTGRIYGYTF. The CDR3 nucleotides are TGTGCCATCAGTGAGTCGACGGGCAGGATATATGGCTACACCTTC.

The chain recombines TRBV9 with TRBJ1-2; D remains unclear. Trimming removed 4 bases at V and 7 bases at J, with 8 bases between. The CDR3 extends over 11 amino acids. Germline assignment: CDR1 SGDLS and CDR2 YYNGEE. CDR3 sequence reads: CASSSRFGYTF. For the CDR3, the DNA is TGTGCCAGCAGCTCTCGATTTGGCTACACCTTC.

This chain's CDR3 is CASSVGTVRTGNTEAFF. In DNA, the CDR3 is TGTGCCAGCAGCGTAGGGACTGTACGGACTGGGAACACTGAAGCTTTCTTT. The V gene is TRBV9, the J gene TRBJ1-1; no reliable D call. CDR3 length: 17 residues. Trimming removed 0 bases at V and 1 base at J, with 16 bases between. Germline V gene sequence: CDR1 SGDLS, CDR2 YYNGEE.